What follows are 14 T cell receptor beta chains derived from one specimen sequenced in a study of shared clonotypes between healthy human individuals. CD45RO-negative, CCR7-positively selected cells formed the naive CD8 fraction, excluding terminally differentiated effector memory CD45RA+ cells. Sequencing used immunoSEQ multiplex PCR; TCRdb keeps in-frame clones, though not all of them. Altogether some 2,000,000 clones are present, about 95% being singletons, with the ten largest covering 0.9% to 1.3%. The sample consisted of naive CD8+ T cells sorted from blood. Receptor source: a man aged 18-30 years in good health.

The genes are TRBV5-6 and TRBJ2-7; 9 bases line up with TRBD1. J gave up 7 bases and V 0 bases, and 5 bases lay outside the gene matches. The germline V gene has CDR1 SGHDT and CDR2 YYEEEE. This CDR3 contains 14 residues. The CDR3 reads CASSLGDRDREQYF. In nucleotides, the CDR3 is TGTGCCAGCAGCTTGGGGGACAGGGATCGGGAGCAGTACTTC.

Only one count was recorded for this clone. This sample includes further DNA sequences coding for the same CDR3. This sequence joins TRBV7-9 and TRBJ2-3; D possibly corresponds to TRBD1 (5 bases). The CDR3 has 15 amino acids. Trimming cost V 0 bases and J 0 bases, with 7 bases left between them. Germline V CDR1 and CDR2: SEHNR, FQNEAQ (reference sequence). The CDR3 loop reads CASSLAQGSTDTQYF. DNA for the CDR3: TGTGCCAGCAGCTTAGCCCAGGGCAGCACAGATACGCAGTATTTT.

This rearrangement joins TRBV25-1 to TRBJ1-2; D is possibly TRBD1 (6 bases). Trimming removed 8 bases from V and 5 bases from J, with 12 bases in between. There are 12 residues in the CDR3. Germline values: CDR1 MGHDK, CDR2 SYGVNS. CDR3 residues: CASEGQNYGYTF. CDR3 nucleotides: TGTGCCAGCGAAGGACAGAATTATGGCTACACCTTC.

The rearrangement joins TRBV30 to TRBJ2-3; TRBD2 matches at 7 bases. In germline, CDR1 is GTSNPN, CDR2 SVGIG (reference sequence). The CDR3 runs to 17 residues. J was trimmed by 0 bases and V by 1 base; bases with no gene match: 10. CDR3 loop: CAWSAIGLAVSTDTQYF. The CDR3 coding sequence is TGTGCCTGGAGTGCGATTGGGCTAGCGGTTAGCACAGATACGCAGTATTTT. The full variable domain, completed using reference TRBV30 and TRBJ2-3, is SQTIHQWPATLVQPVGSPLSLECTVEGTSNPNLYWYRQAAGRGLQLLFYSVGIGQISSEVPQNLSASRPQDRQFILSSKKLLLSDSGFYLCAWSAIGLAVSTDTQYFGPGTRLTVL.

The chain recombines TRBV11-2 with TRBJ2-5, with a weak D call TRBD1 (7 bases). The CDR3 length is 12 residues. The germline CDR1 and CDR2 sequences are SGHAT and FQNNGV. Between the trimmed V and J ends, which lost 5 bases and 4 bases, there was a span of 8 bases. CDR3 amino acids: CASSQGGETQYF. CDR3 DNA: TGTGCCAGCAGCCAGGGGGGAGAGACCCAGTACTTC.

The chain employs TRBV29-1 and TRBJ1-5, with a possible D match to TRBD1 (6 bases). The CDR3 is 16 residues long. From germline, CDR1 is SQVTM and CDR2 ANQGSEA. Trimming cost V 7 bases and J 1 base, with 20 bases left between them. CDR3 residues: CSEIYNRERSNQPQHF. The CDR3 region has the DNA TGCAGCGAGATCTACAACAGGGAGAGGAGCAATCAGCCCCAGCATTTT.

V is TRBV13 and J is TRBJ2-1; D is unclear. This CDR3 contains 13 residues. V was shortened by 4 bases and J by 5 bases, with 9 bases between the two germline ends. Germline CDR1 is PRHDT and CDR2 is FYEKMQ (reference sequence). The CDR3: CASSSGPNNEQFF. The CDR3 DNA is TGTGCCAGCAGCTCCGGGCCTAACAATGAGCAGTTCTTC.

The rearrangement uses TRBV7-9 and TRBJ1-1; no reliable D call. Looked up from germline, CDR1 is SEHNR and CDR2 is FQNEAQ (reference sequence). CDR3 length equals 14 residues. V shed 1 base and J shed 2 bases, with 8 bases lying between them. This CDR3 is CASSLEGPNTEAFF. CDR3 coding DNA: TGTGCCAGCAGCTTAGAAGGGCCAAACACTGAAGCTTTCTTT.

The chain recombines TRBV5-4 with TRBJ1-4, with D perhaps TRBD1 (5 bases). V gave up 1 base and J gave up 7 bases, with 11 bases separating them. There are 14 residues in the CDR3. CDR1 SGHNT and CDR2 YYREEE come from the germline V gene (reference sequence). CDR3 nucleotide sequence: TGTGCCAGCAGCTTGAGGGACCGGGGTGAAAAACTGTTTTTT. Its protein is CASSLRDRGEKLFF. The whole variable domain, remainder taken from reference TRBV5-4 and TRBJ1-4, is ETGVTQSPTHLIKTRGQQVTLRCSSQSGHNTVSWYQQALGQGPQFIFQYYREEENGRGNFPPRFSGLQFPNYSSELNVNALELDDSALYLCASSLRDRGEKLFFGSGTQLSVL.

The chain carries TRBV7-6 and TRBJ2-5; 7 bases match TRBD1. This CDR3 spans 16 amino acids. Losses at the gene ends were 1 base for V and 5 bases for J; bases not matched to a gene: 10. The germline V gene encodes CDR1 SGHVS and CDR2 FNYEAQ. The CDR3, as DNA: TGTGCCAGCAGCTTAGAGACCGACAGGGTCATGGAGACCCAGTACTTC. Translating gives CASSLETDRVMETQYF.

V gene TRBV9 combines with J gene TRBJ2-5; D gene uncertain. Trimming removed 0 bases at V and 3 bases at J, with 6 bases between. The CDR3 is 13 residues long. Germline V lookup: CDR1 SGDLS, CDR2 YYNGEE. The DNA for the CDR3 is TGTGCCAGCAGCGTAGGTTACGAAGAGACCCAGTACTTC. The encoded protein is CASSVGYEETQYF.

On this clone itself: Other DNA sequences in the same sample also yield this CDR3. V is TRBV9 and J is TRBJ2-5; D remains unclear. Germline loops: CDR1 SGDLS, CDR2 YYNGEE. CDR3 length: 14 residues. V dropped 0 bases and J dropped 2 bases, with 8 bases sitting between them. The CDR3 loop reads CASSVGGIQETQYF. The CDR3 DNA sequence: TGTGCCAGCAGCGTAGGAGGAATTCAAGAGACCCAGTACTTC.

V is TRBV11-2 and J is TRBJ2-7; no clear D. V was clipped by 6 bases and J by 1 base, with 13 bases between them. The CDR3 extends over 14 amino acids. Germline V gene lookup returns CDR1 SGHAT and CDR2 FQNNGV. This CDR3 reads CASRQPTGSYEQYF. The CDR3 DNA sequence: TGTGCCAGCAGACAGCCGACTGGTTCCTACGAGCAGTACTTC.

The chain combines TRBV29-1 with TRBJ2-5; D uncertain. V was trimmed by 4 bases and J by 2 bases, leaving 20 bases between them. There are 16 residues in the CDR3. From germline, CDR1 is SQVTM and CDR2 ANQGSEA. The CDR3 bases are TGCAGCGTTGCAAACCTAGGGCGTCTTCCTCAAGAGACCCAGTACTTC. This encodes CSVANLGRLPQETQYF.